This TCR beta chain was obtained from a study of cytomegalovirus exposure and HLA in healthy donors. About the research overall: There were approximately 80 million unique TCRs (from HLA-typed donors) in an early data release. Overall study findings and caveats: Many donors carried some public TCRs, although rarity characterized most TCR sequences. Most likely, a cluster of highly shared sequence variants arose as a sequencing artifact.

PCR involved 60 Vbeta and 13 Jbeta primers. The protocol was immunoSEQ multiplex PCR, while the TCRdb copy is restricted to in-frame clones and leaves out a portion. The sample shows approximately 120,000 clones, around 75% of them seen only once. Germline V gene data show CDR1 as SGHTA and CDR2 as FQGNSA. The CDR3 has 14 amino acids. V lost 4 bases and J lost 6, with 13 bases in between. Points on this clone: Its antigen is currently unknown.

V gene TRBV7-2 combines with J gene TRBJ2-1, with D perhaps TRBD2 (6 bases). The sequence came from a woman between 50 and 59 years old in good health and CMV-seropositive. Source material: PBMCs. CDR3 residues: CASSSRRGLNEQFF. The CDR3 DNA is TGTGCCAGCAGCTCGCGAAGGGGACTCAATGAGCAGTTCTTC.